Listed here is a single TCR beta chain. The data were obtained in a study of blood T cell repertoires in COVID-19. The germline V and J ends were trimmed by 3 bases and 4 bases, with 12 bases remaining between them. The CDR3 contains 14 residues. The germline gives CDR1 SNHLY, CDR2 FYNNEI. Generated by immunoSEQ multiplex PCR, the TCRdb table keeps only in-frame clones and is missing some. The data contain roughly 220,000 clones, around 85% of them singletons. The genes are TRBV2 and TRBJ1-1; D may be TRBD1 (5 bases). The sequenced material came from PBMCs or T cells enriched from blood (not recorded which). This TCR was sampled from a woman between 40 and 55 years old with acute COVID-19. The chain's CDR3 is CASSDGQGGTEAFF. For the CDR3, the DNA is TGTGCCAGCAGTGACGGGCAGGGTGGCACTGAAGCTTTCTTT.